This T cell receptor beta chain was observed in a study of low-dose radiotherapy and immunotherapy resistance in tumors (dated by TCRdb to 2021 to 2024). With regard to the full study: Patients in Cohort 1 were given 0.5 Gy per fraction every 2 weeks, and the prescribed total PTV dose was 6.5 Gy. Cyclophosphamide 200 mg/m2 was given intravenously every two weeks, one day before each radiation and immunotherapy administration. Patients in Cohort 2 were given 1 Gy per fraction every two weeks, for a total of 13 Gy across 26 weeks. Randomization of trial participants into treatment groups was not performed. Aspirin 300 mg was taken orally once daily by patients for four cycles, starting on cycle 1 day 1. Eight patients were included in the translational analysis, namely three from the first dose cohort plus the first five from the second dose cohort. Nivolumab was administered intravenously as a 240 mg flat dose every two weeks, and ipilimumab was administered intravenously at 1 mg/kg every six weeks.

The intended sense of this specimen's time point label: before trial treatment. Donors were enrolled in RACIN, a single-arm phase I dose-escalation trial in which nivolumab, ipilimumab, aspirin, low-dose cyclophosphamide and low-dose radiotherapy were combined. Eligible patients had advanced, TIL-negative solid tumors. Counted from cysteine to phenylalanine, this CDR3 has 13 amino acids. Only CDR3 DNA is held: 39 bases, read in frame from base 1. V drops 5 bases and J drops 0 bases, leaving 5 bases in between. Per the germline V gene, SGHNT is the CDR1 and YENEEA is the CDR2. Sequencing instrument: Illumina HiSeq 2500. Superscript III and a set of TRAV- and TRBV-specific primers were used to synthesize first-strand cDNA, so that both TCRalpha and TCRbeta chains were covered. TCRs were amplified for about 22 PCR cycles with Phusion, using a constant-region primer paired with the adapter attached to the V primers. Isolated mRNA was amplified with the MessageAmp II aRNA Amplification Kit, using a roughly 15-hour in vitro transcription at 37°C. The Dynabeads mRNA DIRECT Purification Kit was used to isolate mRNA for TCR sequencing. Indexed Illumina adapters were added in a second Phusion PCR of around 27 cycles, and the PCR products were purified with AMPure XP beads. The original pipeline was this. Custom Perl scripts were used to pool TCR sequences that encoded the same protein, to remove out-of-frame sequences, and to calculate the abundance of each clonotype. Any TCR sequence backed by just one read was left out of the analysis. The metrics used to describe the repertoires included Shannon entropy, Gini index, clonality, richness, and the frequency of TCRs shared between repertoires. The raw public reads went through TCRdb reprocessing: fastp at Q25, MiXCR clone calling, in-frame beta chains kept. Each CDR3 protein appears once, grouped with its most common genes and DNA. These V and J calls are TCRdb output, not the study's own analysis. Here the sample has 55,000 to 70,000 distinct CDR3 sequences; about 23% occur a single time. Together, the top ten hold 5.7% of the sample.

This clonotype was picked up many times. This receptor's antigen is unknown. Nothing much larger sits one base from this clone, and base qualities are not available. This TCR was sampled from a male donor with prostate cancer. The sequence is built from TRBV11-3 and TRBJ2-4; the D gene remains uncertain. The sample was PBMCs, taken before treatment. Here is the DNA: TGTGCCAGCAGCGGGGAAGCCAAAAACATTCAGTACTTC. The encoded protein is CASSGEAKNIQYF. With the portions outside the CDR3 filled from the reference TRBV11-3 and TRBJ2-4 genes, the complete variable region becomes EAGVVQSPRYKIIEKKQPVAFWCNPISGHNTLYWYLQNLGQGPELLIRYENEEAVDDSQLPKDRFSAERLKGVDSTLKIQPAELGDSAVYLCASSGEAKNIQYFGAGTRLSVL.